Shown below are 22 T cell receptor beta chains from a single sample sequenced in a study of cytomegalovirus exposure and HLA in healthy donors. The PCR was carried out with 60 Vbeta primers and 13 Jbeta primers. Assay: immunoSEQ multiplex PCR; the TCRdb copy retains only in-frame clones and omits some. Of roughly 170,000 clones in the sample, roughly 83% are singletons; the top ten hold 1%. Sequenced sample: PBMCs. These receptors were taken from a man aged 25 to 40 in good health and CMV-seronegative.

The chain joins TRBV11-3 to TRBJ2-1; 9 nucleotides agree with TRBD2. V dropped 1 base and J dropped 1; count of bases not matched to a gene: 2. This CDR3 comprises 16 residues. CDR1 SGHNT and CDR2 YENEEA come from the germline V gene. The CDR3 is CASSLVLAGSYNEQFF. CDR3 bases: TGTGCCAGCAGCTTAGTACTAGCGGGTTCCTACAATGAGCAGTTCTTC.

Remarks on this clone: A read error may account for a junction end that differs from germline. V is TRBV4-1 and J is TRBJ2-7; D perhaps matches TRBD2 (6 bases). This CDR3 contains 12 residues. CDR1 and CDR2 from the germline V gene are MGHRA and YSYEKL. CDR3 sequence (DNA): TGCGCCAGCAGCCAAATCACCGGGGGACCCGTCTTC. Protein: CASSQITGGPVF.

The CDR3 sequence is CAWSLGAGVSYEQYF. DNA for the CDR3: TGTGCCTGGAGTTTGGGAGCGGGAGTGTCCTACGAGCAGTACTTC. V gene TRBV30 combines with J gene TRBJ2-7, with TRBD2 matching 8 bases. Germline V gene data show CDR1 as GTSNPN and CDR2 as SVGIG (reference sequence). This CDR3 has 15 residues. After removal of 2 bases from V and 1 base from J, the junction contained 7 bases not matched to a gene.

V is TRBV15 and J is TRBJ2-7, with TRBD2 as a possible D gene (7 bases). CDR1 and CDR2 (germline): LNHNV, YYDKDF (reference sequence). The V end lost 3 bases, the J end lost 4 bases, and 16 bases lay between the germline ends. The CDR3 loop spans 15 amino acids. This chain's CDR3 is CATSSTPGGSYEQYF. The CDR3 coding sequence is TGTGCCACCAGCAGCACCCCGGGGGGCAGTTACGAGCAGTACTTC.

The chain uses TRBV11-3 and TRBJ2-5; 8 nucleotides match TRBD2. CDR3 length equals 19 residues. Germline CDR1 reads SGHNT; CDR2 reads YENEEA. V trimming: 3 bases; J trimming: 4 bases; junction bases outside the gene matches: 19. CDR3 residues: CASSFPLSWSGRGGETQYF. CDR3 DNA sequence: TGTGCCAGCAGCTTTCCTTTAAGTTGGAGCGGGAGAGGAGGAGAGACCCAGTACTTC.

The chain couples TRBV5-1 to TRBJ2-7; TRBD1 agrees at 11 bases. The CDR3 consists of 14 residues. CDR1 SGHRS and CDR2 YFSETQ come from the germline V gene. V dropped 5 bases and J dropped 6; count of bases not matched to a gene: 7. Here the CDR3 reads CASRPGTGGPEQYF. CDR3 nucleotides: TGCGCCAGCAGACCGGGGACAGGGGGTCCCGAGCAGTACTTC. Full variable domain (remainder filled in from reference TRBV5-1 and TRBJ2-7): KAGVTQTPRYLIKTRGQQVTLSCSPISGHRSVSWYQQTPGQGLQFLFEYFSETQRNKGNFPGRFSGRQFSNSRSEMNVSTLELGDSALYLCASRPGTGGPEQYFGPGTRLTVT.

The chain uses TRBV29-1 and TRBJ2-1, with D maybe TRBD1 (5 bases). Per the germline V gene, CDR1 is SQVTM and CDR2 is ANQGSEA. CDR3 size: 12 residues. V gave up 8 bases and J gave up 6 bases, with 14 bases separating them. The CDR3 DNA follows: TGCAGCCTCCCCCAGGGTTCCAATGAGCAGTTCTTC. Its translation is CSLPQGSNEQFF.

This chain connects TRBV6-6 to TRBJ2-4, with TRBD1 matching over 11 bases. With V trimmed by 4 bases and J by 12 bases, 5 bases remained unmatched. This CDR3 is built from 13 residues. Germline CDR1 MNHNY, CDR2 SVGAGI (reference sequence). The CDR3 DNA reads TGTGCCAGCAGTTCCCGCGGGACAGGGGGTCAGTACTTC. It translates to CASSSRGTGGQYF.

J is TRBJ1-1 and V is TRBV4-1; the match to TRBD1 covers 8 bases. The CDR3 runs 16 residues. CDR1 MGHRA and CDR2 YSYEKL come from the germline V gene. The V segment lost 4 bases and the J segment 5 bases; nucleotides outside the gene matches: 12. Written as DNA, the CDR3 is TGCGCCAGCAGCCCATCTTCTGGACAGGGTTTAACTGAAGCTTTCTTT. This gives the protein CASSPSSGQGLTEAFF.

The chain uses TRBV9 and TRBJ2-2; TRBD1 agrees at 7 bases. CDR3 length equals 13 residues. Per germline, CDR1 SGDLS and CDR2 YYNGEE. Losses at the gene ends were 0 bases for V and 15 bases for J; bases not matched to a gene: 8. In DNA form, the CDR3 reads TGTGCCAGCAGCGTAGGACCACAGGGGAAAATGTTTTTT. This encodes CASSVGPQGKMFF.

This chain uses TRBV5-4 with TRBJ1-3, with TRBD1 as a possible D gene (5 bases). This CDR3 has 16 amino acids. V gave up 0 bases and J gave up 10 bases, with 20 bases separating them. Germline V lookup: CDR1 SGHNT, CDR2 YYREEE (reference sequence). CDR3 nucleotides: TGTGCCAGCAGCTTGGGGGGGTTGGCACTCGGGGGAACCATATATTTT. Translating it yields CASSLGGLALGGTIYF.

This chain joins TRBV9 and TRBJ2-2, with TRBD1 matching over 7 bases. V lost 0 bases and J lost 4; bases outside the gene matches: 6. CDR1 is SGDLS and CDR2 is YYNGEE in the germline V gene. This CDR3 has 16 amino acids. CDR3 residues: CASSVATGDVTGELFF. In nucleotides, the CDR3 is TGTGCCAGCAGCGTAGCTACAGGGGATGTCACCGGGGAGCTGTTTTTT. Combining the CDR3 with reference TRBV9 and TRBJ2-2 gives the whole variable domain DSGVTQTPKHLITATGQRVTLRCSPRSGDLSVYWYQQSLDQGLQFLIQYYNGEERAKGNILERFSAQQFPDLHSELNLSSLELGDSALYFCASSVATGDVTGELFFGEGSRLTVL.

CDR3 bases: TGTGCCAGCTCACCCCTACCCACTAGCGGGGGTCGTGAGCAGTTCTTC. Residues: CASSPLPTSGGREQFF. J is TRBJ2-1 and V is TRBV18, with 11 bases matching TRBD2. In germline, CDR1 is KGHSH, CDR2 LQKENI. The V segment lost 3 bases and the J segment 9 bases; nucleotides outside the gene matches: 10. CDR3 length: 16 amino acids.

This CDR3 reads CASSLEAGGYEQYF. DNA of the CDR3: TGTGCCAGCAGCTTAGAGGCAGGGGGCTACGAGCAGTACTTC. The chain is built from TRBV11-2 and TRBJ2-7; TRBD1 agrees at 7 bases. Trimming took 0 bases from V and 3 from J; bases not matched to a gene: 2. The germline V gene encodes CDR1 SGHAT and CDR2 FQNNGV. This CDR3 contains 14 residues.

This clone is a singleton in its sample. The chain carries TRBV5-1 and TRBJ1-3, with no clear D. Trimming left V 0 bases short and J 0 bases short, with 10 bases between. The CDR3 is made up of 16 amino acids. Germline CDR1 reads SGHRS; CDR2 reads YFSETQ. Here the CDR3 DNA reads TGCGCCAGCAGCTTGGCGCCGGGGAGCTCTGGAAACACCATATATTTT. Translation: CASSLAPGSSGNTIYF.

The chain has TRBV6-1 and TRBJ2-7; 10 bases agree with TRBD1. The CDR3 is 14 residues long. CDR1 MNHNS and CDR2 SASEGT come from the germline V gene. J gave up 3 bases and V 6 bases, and 5 bases lay outside the gene matches. The CDR3 DNA is TGTGCCAGCAGCCCAGGACAGGGGGGCTACGAGCAGTACTTC. Translated, it gives CASSPGQGGYEQYF.

The chain is built from TRBV7-2 and TRBJ2-3; TRBD2 is a possible D gene (6 bases). The CDR3 extends over 12 amino acids. Germline assignment: CDR1 SGHTA and CDR2 FQGNSA. The germline V and J ends were trimmed by 5 bases and 10 bases, with 13 bases remaining between them. CDR3 sequence reads: CASSTQGLPQYF. Here the CDR3 DNA reads TGTGCCAGCAGCACCCAGGGACTTCCGCAGTATTTT.

This chain connects TRBV11-2 to TRBJ2-7; TRBD2 aligns across 9 bases. Trimming cost V 0 bases and J 4 bases; bases outside gene matches: 10. The CDR3 is 17 amino acids. From germline, CDR1 is SGHAT and CDR2 FQNNGV. For the CDR3, the DNA is TGTGCCAGCAGCTTAGATCTGAGCTGGGGACTAGCTTACGAGCAGTACTTC. Its translation: CASSLDLSWGLAYEQYF.

The chain couples TRBV10-3 to TRBJ2-1; D perhaps matches TRBD1 (5 bases). The CDR3 has 13 residues. The V gene lost 8 bases and the J gene lost 3 bases, with 11 bases spanning the gap. Looked up from germline, CDR1 is ENHRY and CDR2 is SYGVKD. CDR3 in amino acids: CAIARQLYNEQFF. The CDR3 region has the DNA TGTGCCATCGCCAGACAGCTCTACAATGAGCAGTTCTTC.

The chain is built from TRBV2 and TRBJ2-1, with 9 bases aligning to TRBD2. V dropped 7 bases and J dropped 5; count of bases not matched to a gene: 15. Germline V gene sequence: CDR1 SNHLY, CDR2 FYNNEI. The CDR3 sequence is 17 residues long. The CDR3 spells CASIRTSVPGPHNEQFF. The CDR3 bases are TGTGCCAGCATACGGACTAGCGTCCCGGGGCCCCACAATGAGCAGTTCTTC.

This clone turned up a few times. The gene calls are TRBV5-1 and TRBJ2-1; possibly TRBD1 for D (5 bases). The V gene lost 2 bases and the J gene lost 0 bases, with 9 bases spanning the gap. CDR3 size: 15 residues. The germline gives CDR1 SGHRS, CDR2 YFSETQ. The DNA for the CDR3 is TGCGCCAGCAGCTTAGGGGCCATCTCCTACAATGAGCAGTTCTTC. It yields the protein CASSLGAISYNEQFF.

This clone was picked up a small number of times. The chain couples TRBV4-1 to TRBJ1-2; possible D gene TRBD1, 5 bases. The V end was cut by 0 bases, the J end by 6 bases, with 11 bases between. The CDR3 extends over 14 amino acids. CDR1 MGHRA and CDR2 YSYEKL come from the germline V gene. For the CDR3, the DNA is TGCGCCAGCAGCCAAGATGACAGACCCCATGGCTACACCTTC. Residues: CASSQDDRPHGYTF.